Listed here is a single TCR beta chain. Antigen unknown. The junction shows a germline mismatch at one end, possibly a read error. RNA was extracted with the RNeasy kit, and a quantity of about 0.45 to 1 ug was reverse transcribed using random hexamers. TCRdb reprocessed the immunoSEQ multiplex PCR reads via MiXCR and lists one record per CDR3 protein. The table has 170,000 or so distinct CDR3 sequences, approximately 93% seen once. Both CD4+ and CD8+ T cells were negatively isolated, and TEMRA cells underwent FACS enrichment. This sample stems from a study of CD8 T cells in Susac syndrome. The length of the CDR3 is 17 residues. Per germline, CDR1 SGHNT and CDR2 YYREEE (reference sequence). Whole-study findings and limits: By the study's own acknowledgment, its TCR sequencing and HLA analysis included relatively few individuals.

This sequence joins TRBV5-4 and TRBJ2-6; 7 positions agree with TRBD1. The specimen sequenced was CD4+ T cells from PBMCs. The sequence derives from a human donor with multiple sclerosis. CDR3 sequence reads: CASSLGTGHSGANVLIF. The CDR3 bases are TGTGCCAGCAGCTTGGGGACAGGACACTCTGGGGCCAACGTCCTGATTTTC.